These 19 T cell receptor beta chains were sequenced from one sample in a study of cytomegalovirus exposure and HLA in healthy donors (dated by TCRdb to 2016 to 2017). Preparation of the library involved the immunoSEQ multiplex PCR assay. The multiplex PCR relied on a mix of 60 forward primers for TCR Vbeta segments and 13 reverse primers for TCR Jbeta segments. TCRdb re-hosts the immuneACCESS table, in-frame sequences only. Its copies lack some clones; in the studies checked, an unresolved V gene accounts for under half of them, and the cause for the rest is not known. The sample has some 110,000 clones on record, approximately 70% of them singletons. The leading ten clones occupy more than 0.7% of the sample. Sample: PBMCs. These receptors all come from a woman under 40 in good health and CMV-seronegative.

The chain is built from TRBV19 and TRBJ2-2; the match to TRBD2 covers 8 bases. CDR1 is LNHDA and CDR2 is SQIVND in the germline V gene (reference sequence). This CDR3 has 15 residues. V lost 5 bases to trimming and J lost 3 bases; unmatched junction nucleotides: 5. The CDR3 region has the DNA TGTGCCAGTAGTCCCACTAGCGGTCACACCGGGGAGCTGTTTTTT. Protein: CASSPTSGHTGELFF.

V gene TRBV4-3 combines with J gene TRBJ1-2, with TRBD1 matching 10 bases. This CDR3 contains 15 residues. Trimming removed 4 bases from V and 4 bases from J; junction bases left unmatched: 6. The germline CDR1 and CDR2 sequences are LGHNA and YSLEER. Written as DNA, the CDR3 is TGCGCCAGCAGCCTTCGGACAGGGGGAATCTATGGCTACACCTTC. It codes for CASSLRTGGIYGYTF.

In its sample, this clone was seen many times. The chain joins TRBV15 to TRBJ2-3; possibly TRBD2 for D (5 bases). Trimming removed 0 bases at V and 4 bases at J, with 11 bases between. The CDR3 covers 15 residues. CDR1 is LNHNV, CDR2 YYDKDF, per germline (reference sequence). CDR3 residues: CATSRDRGNSDTQYF. CDR3 DNA sequence: TGTGCCACCAGCAGAGATCGAGGGAATTCAGATACGCAGTATTTT.

Only a few counts were recorded for this clone. The chain links TRBV5-1 to TRBJ2-2; 10 positions agree with TRBD2. This CDR3 spans 19 amino acids. Germline CDR1 SGHRS, CDR2 YFSETQ. The trim removed 4 bases at V and 4 bases at J, leaving 16 bases unmatched. The CDR3: CASSPPGERGGRGTGELFF. CDR3 DNA: TGCGCCAGCAGCCCCCCGGGAGAGCGGGGGGGCCGTGGCACCGGGGAGCTGTTTTTT.

The chain has TRBV10-3 and TRBJ2-7; 7 bases fit TRBD2. CDR3 length: 12 amino acids. V was pared by 6 bases and J by 1 base, with 0 bases of the junction left unmatched. CDR1 and CDR2 from the germline V gene are ENHRY and SYGVKD. This chain's CDR3 is CAIRGGSYEQYF. The CDR3 coding sequence is TGTGCCATCAGGGGGGGGTCCTACGAGCAGTACTTC.

The V gene is TRBV7-3, the J gene TRBJ2-2, with 10 bases identical to TRBD1. Germline trimming cut 2 bases from V and 6 bases from J; bases unmatched to any gene: 6. This CDR3 spans 16 amino acids. Germline CDR1 SGHTA, CDR2 FQGTGA. CDR3 in DNA: TGTGCCAGCAGCTTATGGACAGGGGGAGGTTCCGGGGAGCTGTTTTTT. It codes for CASSLWTGGGSGELFF.

The chain uses TRBV18 and TRBJ2-5; D uncertain. Trimming took off 6 bases at V and 0 bases at J, with 5 bases between the two ends. There are 12 residues in the CDR3. The germline V gene has CDR1 KGHSH and CDR2 LQKENI. CDR3 residues: CASSPNQETQYF. The CDR3 nucleotides are TGTGCCAGCTCTCCCAACCAAGAGACCCAGTACTTC. Variable domain in full (rest from reference TRBV18 and TRBJ2-5): NAGVMQNPRHLVRRRGQEARLRCSPMKGHSHVYWYRQLPEEGLKFMVYLQKENIIDESGMPKERFSAEFPKEGPSILRIQQVVRGDSAAYFCASSPNQETQYFGPGTRLLVL.

For the CDR3, the DNA is TGTGCCAGCAGCGACGACAGGGGATTAAATTCACCCCTCCACTTT. Translating gives CASSDDRGLNSPLHF. The J gene is TRBJ1-6, the V gene TRBV5-8; 8 bases agree with TRBD1. Per germline, CDR1 SGHTS and CDR2 YDEGEE. This CDR3 contains 15 residues. V dropped 4 bases and J dropped 7; count of bases not matched to a gene: 7.

This clone was counted a few times. The rearrangement joins TRBV11-2 to TRBJ1-2; 12 bases are a match to TRBD1. Per germline, CDR1 SGHAT and CDR2 FQNNGV. This CDR3 has 16 amino acids. Trimming at V came to 1 base and at J to 7 bases, leaving 7 bases not matched to a gene. CDR3 bases: TGTGCCAGCAGCTTAGGGTGGGGACAGGGGGCCCCTGGCTACACCTTC. It specifies CASSLGWGQGAPGYTF.

The chain couples TRBV7-2 to TRBJ2-3; 11 nucleotides line up with TRBD2. V gave up 2 bases and J gave up 0 bases; unmatched junction bases: 10. Germline CDR1 is SGHTA and CDR2 is FQGNSA. The CDR3 extends over 19 amino acids. In DNA form, the CDR3 reads TGTGCCAGCAGCTTAATGTCTAGCGGGGGGACCTCTAGCACAGATACGCAGTATTTT. Translated: CASSLMSSGGTSSTDTQYF. Drawing the rest from reference TRBV7-2 and TRBJ2-3, the complete variable domain is GAGVSQSPSNKVTEKGKDVELRCDPISGHTALYWYRQSLGQGLEFLIYFQGNSAPDKSGLPSDRFSAERTGGSVSTLTIQRTQQEDSAVYLCASSLMSSGGTSSTDTQYFGPGTRLTVL.

The table lists this clone with a count of one. The genes are TRBV27 and TRBJ1-1, with a possible D match to TRBD1 (5 bases). The CDR3 loop spans 18 amino acids. The V gene's germline CDR1 is MNHEY and CDR2 SMNVEV (reference sequence). Trimming stripped 0 bases from V and 1 base from J, with 18 bases between. The CDR3 protein is CASSLSIEAGSRNTEAFF. The DNA of the CDR3 is TGTGCCAGCAGTTTATCGATAGAGGCAGGGTCCAGGAACACTGAAGCTTTCTTT.

This clone was counted once. The chain links TRBV21-1 to TRBJ1-5. TRBV21-1 is noted as a pseudogene. CDR3 length: 15 residues. DNA for the CDR3: TGTGCCAGCAGCATGACGGGGAAGGGTGGTCAGCCCCAGCATTTT. It specifies CASSMTGKGGQPQHF.

The rearrangement links TRBV6-6 to TRBJ1-2; no clear D gene. In germline, CDR1 is MNHNY, CDR2 SVGAGI (reference sequence). CDR3 size: 11 residues. Trimming removed 6 bases from V and 2 bases from J, with 4 bases in between. In DNA form, the CDR3 reads TGTGCCAGCAGGGAGAACTATGGCTACACCTTC. The encoded protein is CASRENYGYTF.

This chain uses TRBV6-5 with TRBJ2-2; D is possibly TRBD2 (6 bases). CDR1 and CDR2 (germline): MNHEY, SVGAGI. The length of the CDR3 is 14 residues. The V gene lost 7 bases and the J gene lost 5 bases, with 14 bases spanning the gap. CDR3 bases: TGTGCCAGCAAGTTACAGGCGGGGACCGGGGAGCTGTTTTTT. It encodes CASKLQAGTGELFF.

The chain combines TRBV9 with TRBJ2-1; 10 nucleotides line up with TRBD2. The CDR3 loop spans 19 amino acids. Germline V gene sequence: CDR1 SGDLS, CDR2 YYNGEE. The J segment lost 4 bases and the V segment lost 0 bases, leaving 13 bases of the junction unmatched. The CDR3 here is CASSVDGWASGGRYNEQFF. CDR3 DNA sequence: TGTGCCAGCAGCGTAGATGGTTGGGCTAGCGGGGGACGTTACAATGAGCAGTTCTTC.

The chain couples TRBV7-9 to TRBJ1-1; D remains unclear. The CDR3 runs 13 residues. The germline V and J ends were trimmed by 5 bases and 7 bases, with 14 bases remaining between them. Germline CDR1 reads SEHNR; CDR2 reads FQNEAQ (reference sequence). The CDR3 DNA sequence: TGTGCCAGCAGCAGTATAGAGGGCAGTGAAGCTTTCTTT. Its translation: CASSSIEGSEAFF.

This chain joins TRBV19 and TRBJ2-4, with 9 bases that match TRBD1. CDR3 length: 14 residues. V shed 5 bases and J 8 bases; nucleotides not matched to a gene: 7. Per the germline V gene, CDR1 is LNHDA and CDR2 is SQIVND (reference sequence). The CDR3 region has the DNA TGTGCCAGTAGTTGGGGACAGGGAGTGGACATTCAGTACTTC. Protein: CASSWGQGVDIQYF.

The chain couples TRBV19 to TRBJ1-4, with 8 bases that match TRBD1. V was pared by 7 bases and J by 7 bases, with 11 bases of the junction left unmatched. Germline V gene sequence: CDR1 LNHDA, CDR2 SQIVND (reference sequence). This CDR3 is 15 amino acids long. CDR3 sequence reads: CASTLSGGLGEKLFF. CDR3 bases: TGTGCCAGTACCCTATCAGGGGGCTTGGGTGAAAAACTGTTTTTT. The full variable domain, completed using reference TRBV19 and TRBJ1-4, is DGGITQSPKYLFRKEGQNVTLSCEQNLNHDAMYWYRQDPGQGLRLIYYSQIVNDFQKGDIAEGYSVSREKKESFPLTVTSAQKNPTAFYLCASTLSGGLGEKLFFGSGTQLSVL.

The chain employs TRBV7-9 and TRBJ1-1; TRBD1 aligns across 7 bases. Germline CDR1 reads SEHNR; CDR2 reads FQNEAQ (reference sequence). The CDR3 consists of 15 residues. V trimming: 5 bases; J trimming: 0 bases; junction bases outside the gene matches: 6. CDR3 protein: CASSLGTVMNTEAFF. The CDR3 region has the DNA TGTGCCAGCAGCCTGGGGACAGTCATGAACACTGAAGCTTTCTTT.